This entry lists 28 T cell receptor beta chains sequenced from one sample in a study of T cells in Graves' hyperthyroidism and ophthalmopathy. Amplification targeted TCR beta CDR3 regions from RNA transcripts. Carried out on the TCR CDR3, a first-round RT-PCR used the HTBI primer set. One entry per CDR3 protein results from TCRdb running MiXCR on the multiplex PCR reads. In the table there are more than 350,000 distinct CDR3 sequences, more than 14% of which are singletons. The sample consisted of blood. The receptor source for this set is a woman in her twenties or thirties with Graves' ophthalmopathy.

This clonotype was seen a few times. The rearrangement links TRBV7-9 to TRBJ1-2; D unclear. From germline, CDR1 is SEHNR and CDR2 FQNEAQ (reference sequence). Trimming took off 4 bases at V and 2 bases at J, with 11 bases between the two ends. This CDR3 comprises 14 residues. CDR3 residues: CASSSSGANYGYTF. CDR3 coding DNA: TGTGCCAGCAGCTCTTCGGGTGCGAACTATGGCTACACCTTC.

This clonotype was seen a few times. The genes are TRBV19 and TRBJ1-6; D might be TRBD1 (5 bases). CDR1 LNHDA and CDR2 SQIVND come from the germline V gene (reference sequence). The CDR3 is 15 residues long. Trimming stripped 10 bases from V and 0 bases from J, with 13 bases between. This CDR3 is CATAEGDSYNSPLHF. CDR3 sequence (DNA): TGTGCCACCGCCGAAGGGGACTCCTATAATTCACCCCTCCACTTT.

This clonotype was recorded at least ten times. This chain links TRBV7-3 with TRBJ2-2; 7 nucleotides align to TRBD2. The CDR3 contains 16 residues. Per germline, CDR1 SGHTA and CDR2 FQGTGA. J lost 3 bases, V lost 2 bases, and 6 bases had no gene match. CDR3 in DNA: TGTGCCAGCAGCTTACTCGGCGGGGGTCACACCGGGGAGCTGTTTTTT. Its translation: CASSLLGGGHTGELFF.

This clonotype was counted ten times or more. The chain links TRBV5-1 to TRBJ2-7; the match to TRBD1 covers 8 bases. Germline V CDR1 and CDR2: SGHRS, YFSETQ. J was trimmed by 3 bases and V by 0 bases; bases with no gene match: 11. The CDR3 totals 17 residues. The CDR3 DNA reads TGCGCCAGCAGCTTGGCCACGGCGGGACAGGTAGACTACGAGCAGTACTTC. Amino acids: CASSLATAGQVDYEQYF.

The rearrangement uses TRBV7-2 and TRBJ1-3; TRBD1 matches 7 bases. The junction had 4 bases not matched to a gene; V was cut back by 5 bases and J by 6 bases. The CDR3 runs to 13 residues. CDR1 and CDR2 from the germline V gene are SGHTA and FQGNSA. The CDR3: CASSLDRVNTIYF. The CDR3, as DNA: TGTGCCAGCAGCCTAGACAGGGTAAACACCATATATTTT.

This clonotype was seen only a few times. The gene calls are TRBV20-1 and TRBJ2-5; tentative D call: TRBD2 (6 bases). V was shortened by 8 bases and J by 3 bases, with 19 bases between the two germline ends. The CDR3 totals 14 residues. Germline assignment: CDR1 DFQATT and CDR2 SNEGSKA (reference sequence). The CDR3 DNA follows: TGCAGTTCCCAGAGTCCGGGGGTAAAAGAGACCCAGTACTTC. This sequence encodes CSSQSPGVKETQYF.

Many counts were recorded for this clonotype. The V call is TRBV30, the J call TRBJ1-2, with 9 bases matching TRBD1. CDR1 and CDR2 (germline): GTSNPN, SVGIG (reference sequence). V was pared by 2 bases and J by 2 bases, with 3 bases of the junction left unmatched. The CDR3 sequence is 14 residues long. This CDR3 reads CAWSFDRGNYGYTF. CDR3 DNA sequence: TGTGCCTGGAGTTTCGACAGGGGGAACTATGGCTACACCTTC. Filled out from reference TRBV30 and TRBJ1-2, the complete variable domain reads SQTIHQWPATLVQPVGSPLSLECTVEGTSNPNLYWYRQAAGRGLQLLFYSVGIGQISSEVPQNLSASRPQDRQFILSSKKLLLSDSGFYLCAWSFDRGNYGYTFGSGTRLTVV.

At least ten counts were recorded for this clonotype. This chain links TRBV4-1 with TRBJ1-5; D not resolved. The germline V gene has CDR1 MGHRA and CDR2 YSYEKL. The CDR3 runs 16 residues. V dropped 0 bases and J dropped 6 bases, with 15 bases sitting between them. The CDR3, as DNA: TGCGCCAGCAGCCAAGATGTCGACCTGGGGTTTCAGCCCCAGCATTTT. Protein product: CASSQDVDLGFQPQHF.

This clonotype was detected ten times or more. J is TRBJ2-7 and V is TRBV7-9, with D possibly TRBD1 on 7 matching bases. V was pared by 3 bases and J by 2 bases, with 17 bases between. The CDR3 runs 16 residues. CDR1 SEHNR and CDR2 FQNEAQ come from the germline V gene (reference sequence). The CDR3 DNA is TGTGCCAGCAGCTTGGGGGGACAGTTACTTGCCTACGAGCAGTACTTC. Protein product: CASSLGGQLLAYEQYF.

In its sample, this clonotype was seen a few times. V is TRBV6-8 and J is TRBJ2-7, with 7 bases matching TRBD2. The CDR3 has 12 amino acids. The ends lost 10 bases at V and 0 bases at J; junction bases unmatched: 3. Germline CDR1 is MNHGY and CDR2 is SAAAGT. CDR3 DNA sequence: TGTGCCACCCGACTAGCCTCCTACGAGCAGTACTTC. This codes for CATRLASYEQYF.

This clonotype was observed many times. The chain employs TRBV6-1 and TRBJ2-7, with 8 bases aligning to TRBD2. V shed 1 base and J 2 bases; nucleotides not matched to a gene: 7. CDR1 MNHNS and CDR2 SASEGT come from the germline V gene. The CDR3 is made up of 16 amino acids. In DNA, the CDR3 is TGTGCCAGCAGTGAAGAAGGCGGGGGGATTCCCTACGAGCAGTACTTC. Its protein is CASSEEGGGIPYEQYF.

This clonotype was seen only a few times. This chain links TRBV7-8 with TRBJ2-3, with 13 positions matching TRBD2. With 5 bases clipped from V and 0 bases from J, the junction kept 8 bases outside the gene matches. This CDR3 comprises 18 residues. Germline V lookup: CDR1 SGHVS, CDR2 FQNEAQ. CDR3 region: CASSPPGLAGTSTDTQYF. The CDR3 DNA sequence: TGTGCCAGCAGCCCCCCGGGACTAGCGGGGACAAGCACAGATACGCAGTATTTT.

The rearrangement joins TRBV20-1 to TRBJ1-1; possibly TRBD1 for D (6 bases). This CDR3 comprises 12 residues. Germline lookup yields CDR1 DFQATT and CDR2 SNEGSKA (reference sequence). V shed 7 bases and J shed 6 bases, with 15 bases lying between them. The CDR3 nucleotides read TGCAGTGGAATAGGGGGTAGTTCTGAAGCTTTCTTT. It codes for CSGIGGSSEAFF.

This clonotype was detected many times. V is TRBV11-2 and J is TRBJ1-2; D is undetermined. V dropped 6 bases and J dropped 5 bases, with 16 bases sitting between them. The CDR3 length is 14 residues. CDR1 SGHAT and CDR2 FQNNGV come from the germline V gene. The CDR3 sequence is CASRRNDLRYGYTF. For the CDR3, the DNA is TGTGCCAGCAGACGAAATGACCTACGGTATGGCTACACCTTC.

There are a few counts of this clonotype. The chain is built from TRBV12-3 or TRBV12-4 and TRBJ2-7, with TRBD1 as a possible D gene (7 bases). This CDR3 contains 15 residues. V was shortened by 5 bases and J by 3 bases, with 17 bases between the two germline ends. CDR3 DNA sequence: TGTGCCAGCAGTCCCGCCCGGCGGGACAGCTACGAGCAGTACTTC. Its translation: CASSPARRDSYEQYF.

The sample holds a few counts of this clonotype. The V call is TRBV29-1, the J call TRBJ2-2; D is perhaps TRBD2 (5 bases). The V end was cut by 4 bases, the J end by 5 bases, with 8 bases between. The germline V gene encodes CDR1 SQVTM and CDR2 ANQGSEA. CDR3 length equals 12 residues. CDR3 sequence (DNA): TGCAGCGTTGTAAGGGAGACCGGGGAGCTGTTTTTT. It encodes CSVVRETGELFF.

As regards this clonotype: Just one base apart from a much larger clone, this may be a read error. This chain links TRBV7-3 with TRBJ2-5, with TRBD2 as a possible D gene (6 bases). V lost 9 bases to trimming and J lost 9 bases, with 23 bases between them. There are 14 residues in the CDR3. In germline, CDR1 is SGHTA, CDR2 FQGTGA. The CDR3 DNA is TGTGCCAGTAGCCCTAACCTGGGAGGTGAGGCCCAGTACTTC. It specifies CASSPNLGGEAQYF.

This clonotype was detected many times. V gene TRBV6-5 combines with J gene TRBJ1-1; D is unresolved. This CDR3 is built from 13 residues. Looked up from germline, CDR1 is MNHEY and CDR2 is SVGAGI. Trimming removed 0 bases at V and 4 bases at J, with 6 bases between. The CDR3 loop reads CASSYSTLTEAFF. As DNA, the CDR3 is TGTGCCAGCAGTTACTCTACACTCACTGAAGCTTTCTTT.

This clonotype was counted at least ten times. The rearrangement joins TRBV29-1 to TRBJ2-7, with D tentatively TRBD1 (5 bases). Trimming left V 6 bases short and J 0 bases short, with 15 bases between. CDR3 length: 14 amino acids. Germline CDR1 reads SQVTM; CDR2 reads ANQGSEA. The CDR3 sequence is CSVPLFDSSYEQYF. DNA for the CDR3: TGCAGCGTCCCCTTATTTGACAGCTCCTACGAGCAGTACTTC.

The table lists this clonotype with many counts. The CDR3 protein is CASSWQGGNQPQHF. As DNA, the CDR3 is TGTGCCAGCAGTTGGCAGGGCGGCAATCAGCCCCAGCATTTT. The rearrangement joins TRBV28 to TRBJ1-5; possible D gene TRBD1, 5 bases. V lost 4 bases, J lost 2 bases, and 9 bases lay in between. Germline-derived CDR1 and CDR2 are MDHEN and SYDVKM. The CDR3 is 14 amino acids.

This clonotype has at least ten counts. This rearrangement joins TRBV28 to TRBJ2-7, with TRBD1 identical over 10 bases. Germline trimming cut 3 bases from V and 5 bases from J; bases unmatched to any gene: 7. The CDR3 contains 15 residues. Per the germline V gene, CDR1 is MDHEN and CDR2 is SYDVKM. CDR3 sequence reads: CASSFRGTGVHEQYF. DNA of the CDR3: TGTGCCAGCAGTTTCCGCGGGACAGGGGTCCACGAGCAGTACTTC.

This rearrangement joins TRBV6-2 or TRBV6-3 to TRBJ1-5, with TRBD1 as a possible D gene (6 bases). V was pared by 0 bases and J by 4 bases, with 13 bases between. The CDR3 extends over 16 amino acids. Per germline, CDR1 MNHEY and CDR2 SVGEGT. In nucleotides, the CDR3 is TGTGCCAGCAGTTACTCGAGGGGGTTAGGTAATCAGCCCCAGCATTTT. It yields the protein CASSYSRGLGNQPQHF.

This clonotype was counted only a few times. CDR3 nucleotide sequence: TGTGCCAGCAGTCCTGGACAGGGGAAACTATCACCCCTCCACTTT. Residues: CASSPGQGKLSPLHF. V usage is TRBV28 and J usage is TRBJ1-6, with 9 positions matching TRBD1. The J segment lost 10 bases and the V segment lost 5 bases, leaving 9 bases of the junction unmatched. Germline CDR1 and CDR2: MDHEN and SYDVKM. This CDR3 is 15 amino acids long.

Ten or more counts support this clonotype. This chain uses TRBV6-1 with TRBJ1-5; a possible D gene is TRBD1 (6 bases). The V gene's germline CDR1 is MNHNS and CDR2 SASEGT. This CDR3 spans 13 amino acids. V lost 6 bases and J 6 bases, leaving 12 bases between the germline ends. CDR3 sequence (DNA): TGTGCCAGCAGCCAGGGGACTCGTCAGCCCCAGCATTTT. It encodes CASSQGTRQPQHF.

Many counts were recorded for this clonotype. The genes are TRBV3-1 and TRBJ1-6; 7 bases map to TRBD1. The V gene end was trimmed by 2 bases and the J gene end by 5 bases; junction bases not matched to a gene: 9. The CDR3 contains 17 residues. Per germline, CDR1 LGHDT and CDR2 YNNKEL (reference sequence). CDR3 loop: CASSQTNPGQHNSPLHF. CDR3 sequence (DNA): TGTGCCAGCAGCCAAACTAACCCGGGACAGCATAATTCACCCCTCCACTTT.

Worth noting for this clonotype: An end of the junction does not agree with germline; a read error may underlie this. The V and J genes are TRBV4-2 and TRBJ2-7, with D possibly TRBD1 on 5 matching bases. The closer fit of TRBJ2-1 to the DNA end suggests the J call may be wrong. The germline CDR1 and CDR2 sequences are LGHNA and YNFKEQ. This CDR3 spans 15 amino acids. CDR3 sequence: CASSQAGINAYEQFF. CDR3 sequence (DNA): TGTGCCAGTAGCCAAGCAGGGATTAATGCCTACGAGCAGTTCTTC.

The J gene is TRBJ1-5, the V gene TRBV7-8; TRBD1 agrees at 8 bases. CDR1 is SGHVS, CDR2 FQNEAQ, per germline. CDR3 length: 13 amino acids. Trimming cost V 7 bases and J 7 bases; bases outside gene matches: 6. The CDR3 spells CASTIDRGQPQHF. The DNA of the CDR3 is TGTGCCAGCACCATAGACAGGGGCCAGCCCCAGCATTTT.

At least ten counts were recorded for this clonotype. The CDR3 spells CASSQQGSGANVLTF. The CDR3 region has the DNA TGTGCCAGCAGTCAACAGGGATCGGGGGCCAACGTCCTGACTTTC. The chain links TRBV6-1 to TRBJ2-6; perhaps TRBD1 as D (6 bases). The V gene's germline CDR1 is MNHNS and CDR2 SASEGT. Trimming removed 5 bases from V and 4 bases from J, with 12 bases in between. This CDR3 region has 15 residues.